Following are 2 T cell receptor beta chains from one sample sequenced in a study of identifying expanded T cells in peripheral blood. Method: immunoSEQ multiplex PCR; TCRdb's copy keeps in-frame clones and lacks some. The data show tens of thousands of clones, 70% to 90% seen once. Sequencing was done on a sample of blood. These receptor sequences come from a person aged 18 to 70 in good health.

This clone was counted between two and nine times. The V and J genes are TRBV6-6 and TRBJ2-3; 13 bases agree with TRBD2. Germline-derived CDR1 and CDR2 are MNHNY and SVGAGI (reference sequence). CDR3 length: 15 residues. Trimming removed 6 bases from V and 5 bases from J; junction bases left unmatched: 5. As DNA, the CDR3 is TGTGCCAGCAGGGGGACTAGCGGGAATCAAGATACGCAGTATTTT. This encodes CASRGTSGNQDTQYF.

The chain links TRBV27 to TRBJ1-4; D is undetermined. The CDR3 is made up of 13 amino acids. CDR1 MNHEY and CDR2 SMNVEV come from the germline V gene (reference sequence). Trimming removed 10 bases from V and 3 bases from J, with 12 bases in between. The CDR3 sequence is CATKDGPNEKLFF. CDR3 bases: TGTGCCACAAAGGACGGACCTAATGAAAAACTGTTTTTT.